This T cell receptor beta chain was sequenced during a study of T cell changes during pregnancy in multiple sclerosis. The method was immunoSEQ multiplex PCR; TCRdb's version includes in-frame clones alone and lacks a portion of them. The table shows approximately 100,000 clones, with about 94% occurring only once. There are 19 residues in the CDR3. Germline V gives CDR1 SGHDN, CDR2 FVKESK. The J segment lost 0 bases and the V segment lost 4 bases, leaving 12 bases of the junction unmatched. The sample consisted of peripheral blood, taken before pregnancy. The source of this sequence is a female donor with multiple sclerosis, enrolled in a pregnancy study. The chain carries TRBV14 and TRBJ2-1, with TRBD1 identical over 10 bases. The CDR3 DNA sequence: TGTGCCAGCAGCCCATCCGGACAGGGGGATATGAGCTCCTACAATGAGCAGTTCTTC. It is translated as CASSPSGQGDMSSYNEQFF.